A single sample is the source of the 16 T cell receptor beta chains below, sequenced in a study of response to subunit inactivated influenza vaccine. In TCRdb, the RT-PCR reads were re-called with MiXCR into one record per CDR3 protein. The sample lists 700,000 to 900,000 distinct CDR3 sequences, around 20% occurring once. The source material was PBMCs from blood, sampled around 5 days after vaccination. The receptors stem from a man in his fifties or sixties who received an inactivated influenza vaccine.

The genes are TRBV6-2 or TRBV6-3 and TRBJ2-1, with D perhaps TRBD1 (6 bases). This CDR3 has 16 amino acids. Per germline, CDR1 MNHEY and CDR2 SVGEGT. Trimming removed 6 bases at V and 4 bases at J, with 19 bases between. The CDR3: CASSHRDMQRYNEQFF. CDR3 sequence (DNA): TGTGCCAGCAGCCACCGGGACATGCAAAGGTACAATGAGCAGTTCTTC.

V gene TRBV9 combines with J gene TRBJ2-3, with TRBD1 matching 9 bases. There are 20 residues in the CDR3. Unmatched junction bases numbered 20, after V lost 5 bases and J lost 1 base. Germline-derived CDR1 and CDR2 are SGDLS and YYNGEE. In DNA form, the CDR3 reads TGTGCCAGCAGAGGGCCCCGGGACAGGGTGTACCTCGGTCGCACAGATACGCAGTATTTT. Translated: CASRGPRDRVYLGRTDTQYF. Variable domain in full (rest from reference TRBV9 and TRBJ2-3): DSGVTQTPKHLITATGQRVTLRCSPRSGDLSVYWYQQSLDQGLQFLIQYYNGEERAKGNILERFSAQQFPDLHSELNLSSLELGDSALYFCASRGPRDRVYLGRTDTQYFGPGTRLTVL.

J is TRBJ1-6 and V is TRBV5-1, with D maybe TRBD1 (6 bases). This CDR3 region has 15 residues. Germline V gene lookup returns CDR1 SGHRS and CDR2 YFSETQ. V lost 4 bases, J lost 7 bases, and 15 bases lay in between. The CDR3 spells CASSKDRSLNSPLHF. CDR3 DNA sequence: TGCGCCAGCAGCAAAGACAGGAGTTTAAATTCACCCCTCCACTTT.

A few counts support this clonotype. This chain connects TRBV10-3 to TRBJ2-3; TRBD2 is a possible D gene (6 bases). The CDR3 is made up of 16 amino acids. Trimming left V 3 bases short and J 4 bases short, with 17 bases between. CDR1 is ENHRY, CDR2 SYGVKD, per germline. DNA for the CDR3: TGTGCCATCAGTGATAGGGAGGTCTCAGAAGCAGATACGCAGTATTTT. Translating it yields CAISDREVSEADTQYF.

At least ten counts were recorded for this clonotype. V is TRBV20-1 and J is TRBJ2-7; D possibly matches TRBD1 or TRBD2 (5 bases each). Germline CDR1 reads DFQATT; CDR2 reads SNEGSKA (reference sequence). This CDR3 spans 13 amino acids. V was clipped by 6 bases and J by 3 bases, with 15 bases between them. CDR3 in amino acids: CSAARDGNYEQYF. As DNA, the CDR3 is TGCAGTGCCGCCCGGGACGGCAACTACGAGCAGTACTTC.

The rearrangement joins TRBV20-1 to TRBJ2-1; no firm D call. The CDR3 totals 11 residues. Germline loops: CDR1 DFQATT, CDR2 SNEGSKA (reference sequence). V was cut by 6 bases and J by 7 bases, with 10 bases left in between. The CDR3 spells CSAGTPNEQFF. Written as DNA, the CDR3 is TGCAGTGCAGGAACACCAAATGAGCAGTTCTTC.

V is TRBV5-1 and J is TRBJ2-3; unclear D gene. The CDR3 spans 16 residues. V was shortened by 4 bases and J by 2 bases, with 17 bases between the two germline ends. CDR1 is SGHRS, CDR2 YFSETQ, per germline. CDR3 coding DNA: TGCGCCAGCAGCCCGGGTTACACTGAATCCACAGATACGCAGTATTTT. Translated: CASSPGYTESTDTQYF.

This clonotype has a single count. The rearrangement links TRBV2 to TRBJ1-4, with D possibly being TRBD1 (6 bases). Deletions cut 6 bases from V and 1 base from J, with 12 bases between. The germline gives CDR1 SNHLY, CDR2 FYNNEI. This CDR3 is 15 amino acids long. The DNA of the CDR3 is TGTGCCAGCAGAGAGGGGGGCAGAACTAATGAAAAACTGTTTTTT. Translated: CASREGGRTNEKLFF.

This clonotype showed up just a few times. The V call is TRBV6-6, the J call TRBJ2-7, with D perhaps matching TRBD1 (5 bases). Looked up from germline, CDR1 is MNHNY and CDR2 is SVGAGI (reference sequence). The CDR3 is made up of 13 amino acids. Trimming pared 9 bases from V and 3 bases from J, leaving 15 bases between. CDR3 nucleotide sequence: TGTGCCAGTGGACATATAGGAGACTACGAGCAGTACTTC. Its protein product is CASGHIGDYEQYF.

This clonotype was recorded a few times. This rearrangement joins TRBV25-1 to TRBJ1-3; D is perhaps TRBD1 (5 bases). The CDR3 totals 14 residues. The germline CDR1 and CDR2 sequences are MGHDK and SYGVNS. Trimming took 2 bases from V and 4 from J, leaving 9 bases between them. CDR3 DNA: TGTGCCAGCAGTGAAAAGGGGCCCGGAAACACCATATATTTT. It is translated as CASSEKGPGNTIYF.

This chain links TRBV11-2 with TRBJ2-1; D call uncertain. Trimming shortened V by 4 bases and J by 5 bases, and 12 bases separated the two germline ends. CDR3 length: 14 residues. In germline, CDR1 is SGHAT, CDR2 FQNNGV. CDR3 nucleotide sequence: TGTGCCAGCAGCTCGAACCGGGCCCACAATGAGCAGTTCTTC. It specifies CASSSNRAHNEQFF.

This chain connects TRBV20-1 to TRBJ2-3, with TRBD1 as a possible D gene (6 bases). CDR3 length: 16 amino acids. Deletions cut 0 bases from V and 0 bases from J, with 13 bases between. In germline, CDR1 is DFQATT, CDR2 SNEGSKA (reference sequence). This CDR3 reads CSARDGQKTSTDTQYF. CDR3 in DNA: TGCAGTGCTAGAGATGGACAGAAGACTAGCACAGATACGCAGTATTTT.

This chain connects TRBV12-3 or TRBV12-4 to TRBJ2-7; 8 positions match TRBD2. V shed 3 bases, J shed 3 bases, and the junction held 4 bases outside the gene matches. The CDR3 covers 14 residues. The CDR3 DNA follows: TGTGCCAGCAGTTTTGGAGCGGGAGACTACGAGCAGTACTTC. This codes for CASSFGAGDYEQYF.

The chain has TRBV20-1 and TRBJ2-1; 9 bases map to TRBD1. J gave up 4 bases and V 3 bases, and 7 bases lay outside the gene matches. The germline gives CDR1 DFQATT, CDR2 SNEGSKA (reference sequence). CDR3 length: 15 amino acids. In DNA form, the CDR3 reads TGCAGTGCTAGCCCGGACAGGGGAGATTACAATGAGCAGTTCTTC. Its translation is CSASPDRGDYNEQFF.

The V and J genes are TRBV5-4 and TRBJ2-1; possibly TRBD2 for D (6 bases). CDR1 SGHNT and CDR2 YYREEE come from the germline V gene (reference sequence). V was cut by 0 bases and J by 5 bases, with 12 bases left in between. This CDR3 has 15 residues. As DNA, the CDR3 is TGTGCCAGCAGCTTGGATATAGCGGTGAACAATGAGCAGTTCTTC. Protein product: CASSLDIAVNNEQFF.

In its sample, this clonotype was seen many times. The chain couples TRBV5-6 to TRBJ2-3, with 7 bases lining up with TRBD1. Germline CDR1 and CDR2: SGHDT and YYEEEE. CDR3 length equals 16 residues. The trim removed 5 bases at V and 2 bases at J, leaving 11 bases unmatched. The DNA of the CDR3 is TGTGCCAGCAGTTTCACAGGGGCCACCGTCACAGATACGCAGTATTTT. This translates into CASSFTGATVTDTQYF.